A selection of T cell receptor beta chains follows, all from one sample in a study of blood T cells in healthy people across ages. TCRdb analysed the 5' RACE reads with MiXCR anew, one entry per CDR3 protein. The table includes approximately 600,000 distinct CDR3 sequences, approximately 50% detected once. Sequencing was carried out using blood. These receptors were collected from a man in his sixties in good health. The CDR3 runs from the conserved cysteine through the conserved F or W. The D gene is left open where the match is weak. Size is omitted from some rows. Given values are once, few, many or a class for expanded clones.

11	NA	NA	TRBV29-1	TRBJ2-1	TGCAGCGTAGGGAAATCCAATGAGCAGTTCTTC	CSVGKSNEQFF
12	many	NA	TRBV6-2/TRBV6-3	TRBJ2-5	TGTGCCAGCAGTCCCCTCTCAGAGACCCAGTACTTC	CASSPLSETQYF
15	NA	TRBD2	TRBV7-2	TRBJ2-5	TGTGCCAGCAGCTTAGGTGCGGCGGGGGGGCGACAGCAGTACTTC	CASSLGAAGGRQQYF
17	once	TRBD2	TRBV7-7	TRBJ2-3	TGTGCCAGCAGCTTAGTCCCAGCGGGGGGTGGCCCAGATACGCAGTATTTT	CASSLVPAGGGPDTQYF
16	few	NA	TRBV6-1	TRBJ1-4	TGTGCCAGCAGTGAAGCGGGGGGCCTGGGTAATGAAAAACTGTTTTTT	CASSEAGGLGNEKLFF
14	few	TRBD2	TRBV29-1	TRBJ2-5	TGCAGCGGACGCTTAGCGGGGGGCGGGCAGACCCAGTACTTC	CSGRLAGGGQTQYF
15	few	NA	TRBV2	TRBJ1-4	TGTGCCAGCAGACCGCGGACCGGCCTGAATGAAAAACTGTTTTTT	CASRPRTGLNEKLFF
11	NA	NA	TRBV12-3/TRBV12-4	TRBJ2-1	TGTGCCAGCTGGCGGGGTCATGAGCAGTTCTTC	CASWRGHEQFF
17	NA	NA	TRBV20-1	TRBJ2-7	TGCAGTGCAAGTAACTCTCCCTGGACGACGGTGCCCTACGAGCAGTACTTC	CSASNSPWTTVPYEQYF
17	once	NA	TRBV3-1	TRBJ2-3	TGTGCCAGCAGTCCAAGCTCCCGGGACCGTAGCACAGATACGCAGTATTTT	CASSPSSRDRSTDTQYF
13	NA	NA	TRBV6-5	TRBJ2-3	TGTGCCAGCATGGCCCCAGGCACAGATACGCAGTATTTT	CASMAPGTDTQYF
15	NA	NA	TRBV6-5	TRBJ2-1	TGTGCCAGCAGTTACGGCAGGGGCGGTCAATCCGGGCAGTTCTTC	CASSYGRGGQSGQFF
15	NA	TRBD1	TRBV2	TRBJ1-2	TGTGCCAGCAGTGCCGGACAGGGGATTCACTATGGCTACACCTTC	CASSAGQGIHYGYTF
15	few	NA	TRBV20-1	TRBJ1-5	TGCAGTGCTAGATCAGGGTCCGGGAGCAATCAGCCCCAGCATTTT	CSARSGSGSNQPQHF
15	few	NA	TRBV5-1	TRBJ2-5	TGCGCCAGCAGCCCCCGGGCATCACCGTCAGAGACCCAGTACTTC	CASSPRASPSETQYF
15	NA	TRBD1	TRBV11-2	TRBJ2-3	TGTGCCAGCAGCCCGGTGTGGACAGGTGGAGATACGCAGTATTTT	CASSPVWTGGDTQYF
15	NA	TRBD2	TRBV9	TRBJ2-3	TGTGCCAGCAGCGTAGTAGCGGGAGGTCGGGATACGCAGTATTTT	CASSVVAGGRDTQYF
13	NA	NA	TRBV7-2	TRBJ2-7	TGTGCCAGCAGCTTAGGTCTGAGCCCCGAGCAGTACTTC	CASSLGLSPEQYF
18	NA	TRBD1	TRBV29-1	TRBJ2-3	TGCAGCGTCGCTTCCCGGGACAGGGCTATTCCTAGCACAGATACGCAGTATTTT	CSVASRDRAIPSTDTQYF
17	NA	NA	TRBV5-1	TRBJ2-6	TGCGCCAGCAGACCGCAACAGGGCCTGGGTGGGGCCAACGTCCTGACTTTC	CASRPQQGLGGANVLTF
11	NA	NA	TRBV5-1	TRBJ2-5	TGCGCCAGCAATAGAGGGGAGACCCAGTACTTC	CASNRGETQYF
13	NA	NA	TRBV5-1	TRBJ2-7	TGCGCCAGCAGCCGTCCAGGGATACACGAGCAGTACTTC	CASSRPGIHEQYF
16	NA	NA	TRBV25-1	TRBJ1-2	TGTGCCAGCAGTTCGGGGGGAAGGGGCGGAGACTATGGCTACACCTTC	CASSSGGRGGDYGYTF
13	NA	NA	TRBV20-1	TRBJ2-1	TGCAGTGCTAGAGTAATGGGGGGCAGTGAGCAGTTCTTC	CSARVMGGSEQFF
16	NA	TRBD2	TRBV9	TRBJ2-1	TGTGCCAGCAGCGTAGGAAGCGGGGGGGCTCTTTCGCAGCAGTTCTTC	CASSVGSGGALSQQFF
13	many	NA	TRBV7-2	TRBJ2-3	TGTGCCAGCAGCGTCCCCGGCACAGATACGCAGTATTTT	CASSVPGTDTQYF
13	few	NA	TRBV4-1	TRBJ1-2	TGCGCCAGCAGCCAATCCTCCAGGGACGGCTACACCTTC	CASSQSSRDGYTF
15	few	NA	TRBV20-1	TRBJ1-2	TGCAGTGCTAGAGAAAGAGGGACGGTAAAATATGGCTACACCTTC	CSARERGTVKYGYTF
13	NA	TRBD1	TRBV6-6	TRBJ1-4	TGTGCCAGCAGTAGACAGGGGGAAGAAAAACTGTTTTTT	CASSRQGEEKLFF
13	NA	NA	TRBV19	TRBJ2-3	TGTGCCAGTAGCCCCAGCGCGTCCGATACGCAGTATTTT	CASSPSASDTQYF
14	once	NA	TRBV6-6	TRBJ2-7	TGTGCCAGCAGTCAAGTGCGCCCAGGCGAGGAGCAGTACTTC	CASSQVRPGEEQYF
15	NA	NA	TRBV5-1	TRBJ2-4	TGCGCCAGCAGCAGCACGGGCAGGGCCCAGAACATTCAGTACTTC	CASSSTGRAQNIQYF
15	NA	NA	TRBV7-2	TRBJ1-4	TGTGCCAGCAGCTTGGCCCCCTCAACTAATGAAAAACTGTTTTTT	CASSLAPSTNEKLFF
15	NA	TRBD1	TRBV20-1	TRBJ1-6	TGCAGTGCTTTCGACAGGGGCTCCTATAATTCACCCCTCCACTTT	CSAFDRGSYNSPLHF
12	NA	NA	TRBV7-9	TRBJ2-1	TGTGCCAGCAGCTTTTGGCGGGACGAGCAGTTCTTC	CASSFWRDEQFF
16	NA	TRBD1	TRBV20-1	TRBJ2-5	TGCAGTGCTAGACGTTTCGGGCAGGGGGCCACGGAGACCCAGTACTTC	CSARRFGQGATETQYF
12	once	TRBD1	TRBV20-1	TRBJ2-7	TGCATTGCTTCCGACAGGGTCTACGAGCAGTACTTC	CIASDRVYEQYF
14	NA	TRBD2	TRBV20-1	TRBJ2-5	TGCAGTGCTATTTCAGGACTAGCACAAGAGACCCAGTACTTC	CSAISGLAQETQYF
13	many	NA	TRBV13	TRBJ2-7	TGTGCCAGCAGCCCCTCCTTCTCCTACGAGCAGTACTTC	CASSPSFSYEQYF
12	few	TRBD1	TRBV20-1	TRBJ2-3	TGCAGTGCCCCCAAGGGGGCTAGGGCGCAGTATTTT	CSAPKGARAQYF
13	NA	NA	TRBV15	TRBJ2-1	TGTGCCACCAGTGAAGGACGGTACAATGAGCAGTTCTTC	CATSEGRYNEQFF
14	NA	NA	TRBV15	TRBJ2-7	TGTGCCACCAGCCCCCCGGGTAGGTCCTACGAGCAGTACTTC	CATSPPGRSYEQYF
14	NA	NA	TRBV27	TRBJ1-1	TGTGCCAGCAGTTTTTTCGCAGGGAACACTGAAGCTTTCTTT	CASSFFAGNTEAFF
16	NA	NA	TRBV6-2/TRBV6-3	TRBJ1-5	TGTGCCAGCAGTTATGGTGGCACCTATAGCAATCAGCCCCAGCATTTT	CASSYGGTYSNQPQHF
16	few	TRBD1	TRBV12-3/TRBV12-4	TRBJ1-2	TGTGCCAGCAGTTTAGCGTTGGCAGGGGGCGCAACTGGCTACACCTTC	CASSLALAGGATGYTF
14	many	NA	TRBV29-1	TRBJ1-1	TGCAGCGTTAATCCCCGGCCCCCTAACACTGAAGCTTTCTTT	CSVNPRPPNTEAFF